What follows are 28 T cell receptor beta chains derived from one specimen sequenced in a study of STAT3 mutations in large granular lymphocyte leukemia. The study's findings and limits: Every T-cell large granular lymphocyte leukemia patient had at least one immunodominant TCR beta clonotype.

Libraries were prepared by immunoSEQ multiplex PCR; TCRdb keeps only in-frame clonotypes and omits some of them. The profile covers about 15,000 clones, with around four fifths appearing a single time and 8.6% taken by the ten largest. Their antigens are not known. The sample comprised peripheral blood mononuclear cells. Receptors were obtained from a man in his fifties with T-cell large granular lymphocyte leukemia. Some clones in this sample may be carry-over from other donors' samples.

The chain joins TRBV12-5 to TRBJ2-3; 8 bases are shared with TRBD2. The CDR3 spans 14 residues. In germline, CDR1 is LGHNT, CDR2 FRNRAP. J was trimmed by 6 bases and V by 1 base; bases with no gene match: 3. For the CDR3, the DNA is TGTGCTAGTGGTTTGGGACTAGCGAGCGATACGCAGTATTTT. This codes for CASGLGLASDTQYF.

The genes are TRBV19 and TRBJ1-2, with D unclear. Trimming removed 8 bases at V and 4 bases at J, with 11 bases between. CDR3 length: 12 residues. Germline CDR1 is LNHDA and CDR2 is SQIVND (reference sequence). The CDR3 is CASSRQLYGYTF. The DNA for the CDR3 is TGTGCCAGTTCCCGGCAGCTCTATGGCTACACCTTC.

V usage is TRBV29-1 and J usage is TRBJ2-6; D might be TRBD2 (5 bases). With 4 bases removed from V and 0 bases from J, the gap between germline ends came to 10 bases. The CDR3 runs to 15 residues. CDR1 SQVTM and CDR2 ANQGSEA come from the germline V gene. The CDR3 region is CSVVTGSSGANVLTF. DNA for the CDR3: TGCAGCGTTGTGACGGGGAGCTCTGGGGCCAACGTCCTGACTTTC. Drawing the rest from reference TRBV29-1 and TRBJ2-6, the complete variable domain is SAVISQKPSRDICQRGTSLTIQCQVDSQVTMMFWYRQQPGQSLTLIATANQGSEATYESGFVIDKFPISRPNLTFSTLTVSNMSPEDSSIYLCSVVTGSSGANVLTFGAGSRLTVL.

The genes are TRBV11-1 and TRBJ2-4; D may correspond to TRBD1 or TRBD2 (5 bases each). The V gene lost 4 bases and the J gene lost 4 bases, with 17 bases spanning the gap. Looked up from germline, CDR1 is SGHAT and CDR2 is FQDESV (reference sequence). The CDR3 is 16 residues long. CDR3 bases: TGTGCCAGCAGCTCCCGAACCGGGACGGAAAAAAACATTCAGTACTTC. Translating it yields CASSSRTGTEKNIQYF.

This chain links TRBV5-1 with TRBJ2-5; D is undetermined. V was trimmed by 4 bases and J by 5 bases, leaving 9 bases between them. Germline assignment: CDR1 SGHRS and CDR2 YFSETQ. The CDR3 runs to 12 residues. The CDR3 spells CASSRVGETQYF. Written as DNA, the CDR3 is TGCGCCAGCAGCAGGGTCGGGGAGACCCAGTACTTC. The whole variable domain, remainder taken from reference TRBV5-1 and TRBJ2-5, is KAGVTQTPRYLIKTRGQQVTLSCSPISGHRSVSWYQQTPGQGLQFLFEYFSETQRNKGNFPGRFSGRQFSNSRSEMNVSTLELGDSALYLCASSRVGETQYFGPGTRLLVL.

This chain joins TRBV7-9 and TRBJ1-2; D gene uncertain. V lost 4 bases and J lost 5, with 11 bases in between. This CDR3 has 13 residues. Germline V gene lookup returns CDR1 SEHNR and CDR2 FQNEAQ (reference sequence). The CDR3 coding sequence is TGTGCCAGCAGCTCCCGGAGCGGTTATGGCTACACCTTC. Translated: CASSSRSGYGYTF. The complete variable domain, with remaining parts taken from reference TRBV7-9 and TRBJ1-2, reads DTGVSQNPRHKITKRGQNVTFRCDPISEHNRLYWYRQTLGQGPEFLTYFQNEAQLEKSRLLSDRFSAERPKGSFSTLEIQRTEQGDSAMYLCASSSRSGYGYTFGSGTRLTVV.

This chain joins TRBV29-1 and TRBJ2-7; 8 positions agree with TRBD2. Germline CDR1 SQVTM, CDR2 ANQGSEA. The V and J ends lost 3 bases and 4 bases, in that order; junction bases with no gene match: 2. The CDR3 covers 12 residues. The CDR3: CSVDTSGYEQYF. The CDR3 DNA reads TGCAGCGTTGACACTAGCGGATACGAGCAGTACTTC.

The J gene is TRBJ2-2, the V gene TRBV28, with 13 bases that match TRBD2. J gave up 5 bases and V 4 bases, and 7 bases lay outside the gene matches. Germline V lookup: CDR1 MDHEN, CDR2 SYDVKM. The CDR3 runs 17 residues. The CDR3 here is CASSSWTSGRDTGELFF. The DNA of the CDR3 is TGTGCCAGCAGTTCCTGGACTAGCGGGAGAGATACCGGGGAGCTGTTTTTT.

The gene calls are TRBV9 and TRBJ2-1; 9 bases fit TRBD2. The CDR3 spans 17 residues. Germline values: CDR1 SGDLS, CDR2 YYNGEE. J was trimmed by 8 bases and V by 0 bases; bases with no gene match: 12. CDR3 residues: CASSVGGGRAGADEQFF. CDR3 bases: TGTGCCAGCAGCGTAGGAGGCGGGAGGGCCGGTGCAGATGAGCAGTTCTTC. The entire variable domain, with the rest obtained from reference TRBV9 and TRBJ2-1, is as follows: DSGVTQTPKHLITATGQRVTLRCSPRSGDLSVYWYQQSLDQGLQFLIQYYNGEERAKGNILERFSAQQFPDLHSELNLSSLELGDSALYFCASSVGGGRAGADEQFFGPGTRLTVL.

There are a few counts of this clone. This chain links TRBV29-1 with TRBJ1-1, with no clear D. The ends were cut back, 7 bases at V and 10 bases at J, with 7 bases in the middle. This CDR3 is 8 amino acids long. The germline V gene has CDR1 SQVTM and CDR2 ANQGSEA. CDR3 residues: CSATGAFF. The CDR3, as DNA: TGCAGCGCCACGGGAGCTTTCTTT.

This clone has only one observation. The CDR3 loop reads CASSSFGNTIYF. Written as DNA, the CDR3 is TGTGCCAGCAGCTCCTTCGGAAACACCATATATTTT. The V call is TRBV25-1, the J call TRBJ1-3; D is ambiguous. V lost 6 bases to trimming and J lost 4 bases, with 7 bases between them. Germline assignment: CDR1 MGHDK and CDR2 SYGVNS. The CDR3 has 12 amino acids.

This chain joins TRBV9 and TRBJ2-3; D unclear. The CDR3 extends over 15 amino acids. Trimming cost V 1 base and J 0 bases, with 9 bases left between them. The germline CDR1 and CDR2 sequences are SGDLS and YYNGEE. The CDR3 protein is CASSVYGASTDTQYF. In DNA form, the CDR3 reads TGTGCCAGCAGCGTATACGGAGCTAGCACAGATACGCAGTATTTT.

CDR3 protein: CASSSSDEQYF. The CDR3 region has the DNA TGCGCCAGCAGCTCCTCAGACGAGCAGTACTTC. This chain connects TRBV5-1 to TRBJ2-7, with D uncertain. CDR1 is SGHRS, CDR2 YFSETQ, per germline. The V end was cut by 3 bases, the J end by 5 bases, with 6 bases between. The CDR3 has 11 amino acids.

CDR3 in amino acids: CASSRYRNEQYF. The DNA of the CDR3 is TGTGCCAGCAGCCGGTACAGGAACGAGCAGTACTTC. This chain joins TRBV11-2 and TRBJ2-7, with a weak D call TRBD1 (5 bases). Germline CDR1 is SGHAT and CDR2 is FQNNGV. The CDR3 contains 12 residues. V was pared by 5 bases and J by 5 bases, with 10 bases between.

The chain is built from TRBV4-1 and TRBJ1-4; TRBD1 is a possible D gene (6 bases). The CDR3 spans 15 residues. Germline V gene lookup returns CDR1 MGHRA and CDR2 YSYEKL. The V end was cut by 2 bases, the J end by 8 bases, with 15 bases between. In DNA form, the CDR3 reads TGCGCCAGCAGCCAAACCCCGAACAGGGCCGAAAAACTGTTTTTT. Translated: CASSQTPNRAEKLFF.

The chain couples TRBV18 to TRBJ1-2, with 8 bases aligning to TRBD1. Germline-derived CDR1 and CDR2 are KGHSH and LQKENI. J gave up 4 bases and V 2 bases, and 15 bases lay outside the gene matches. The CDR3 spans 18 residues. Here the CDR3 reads CASSPIRGLIGSGYGYTF. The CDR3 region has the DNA TGTGCCAGCTCACCAATCAGGGGGCTCATCGGTTCGGGCTATGGCTACACCTTC.

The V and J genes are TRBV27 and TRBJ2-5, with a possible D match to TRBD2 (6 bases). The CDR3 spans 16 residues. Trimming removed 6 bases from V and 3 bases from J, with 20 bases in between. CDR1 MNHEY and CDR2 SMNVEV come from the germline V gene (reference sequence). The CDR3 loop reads CASREGVKTFKETQYF. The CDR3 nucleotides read TGTGCCAGCAGGGAGGGAGTCAAAACCTTTAAAGAGACCCAGTACTTC.

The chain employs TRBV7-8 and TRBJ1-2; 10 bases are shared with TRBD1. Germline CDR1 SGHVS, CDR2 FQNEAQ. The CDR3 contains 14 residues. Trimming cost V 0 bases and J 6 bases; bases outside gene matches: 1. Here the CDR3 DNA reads TGTGCCAGCAGCTTAGCAGGACAGGGGGATGGCTACACCTTC. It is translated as CASSLAGQGDGYTF. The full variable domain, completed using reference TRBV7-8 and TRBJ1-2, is GAGVSQSPRYKVAKRGQDVALRCDPISGHVSLFWYQQALGQGPEFLTYFQNEAQLDKSGLPSDRFFAERPEGSVSTLKIQRTQQEDSAVYLCASSLAGQGDGYTFGSGTRLTVV.

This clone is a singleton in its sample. The CDR3 bases are TGTGCCAGTAGTTCCGGGACAGGACTTGGAGATACGCAGTATTTT. This translates into CASSSGTGLGDTQYF. V and J are TRBV19 and TRBJ2-3, with 8 bases lining up with TRBD1. The CDR3 contains 15 residues. Germline V lookup: CDR1 LNHDA, CDR2 SQIVND (reference sequence). The J segment lost 5 bases and the V segment lost 5 bases, leaving 9 bases of the junction unmatched.

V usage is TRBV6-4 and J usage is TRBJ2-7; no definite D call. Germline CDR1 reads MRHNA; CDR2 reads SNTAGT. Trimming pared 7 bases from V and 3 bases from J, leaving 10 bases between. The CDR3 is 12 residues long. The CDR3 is CASTDGLYEQYF. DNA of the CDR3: TGTGCCAGCACCGACGGGCTCTACGAGCAGTACTTC.

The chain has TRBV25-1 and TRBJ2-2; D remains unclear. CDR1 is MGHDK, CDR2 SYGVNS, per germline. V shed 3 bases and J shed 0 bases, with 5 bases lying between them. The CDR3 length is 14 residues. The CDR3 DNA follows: TGTGCCAGCAGTGACAGGACGAACACCGGGGAGCTGTTTTTT. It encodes CASSDRTNTGELFF.

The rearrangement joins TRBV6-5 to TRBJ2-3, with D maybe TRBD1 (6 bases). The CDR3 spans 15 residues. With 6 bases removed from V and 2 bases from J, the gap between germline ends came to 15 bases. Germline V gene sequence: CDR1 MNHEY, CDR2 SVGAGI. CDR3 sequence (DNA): TGTGCCAGCAGGTCCTCCGGGACACTCACAGATACGCAGTATTTT. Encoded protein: CASRSSGTLTDTQYF.

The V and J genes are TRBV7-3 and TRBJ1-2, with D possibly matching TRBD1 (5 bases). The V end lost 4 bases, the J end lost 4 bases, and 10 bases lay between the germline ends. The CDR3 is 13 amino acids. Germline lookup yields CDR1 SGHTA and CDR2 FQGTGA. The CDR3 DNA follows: TGTGCCAGCAGCTCCGACAGATCCTATGGCTACACCTTC. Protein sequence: CASSSDRSYGYTF.

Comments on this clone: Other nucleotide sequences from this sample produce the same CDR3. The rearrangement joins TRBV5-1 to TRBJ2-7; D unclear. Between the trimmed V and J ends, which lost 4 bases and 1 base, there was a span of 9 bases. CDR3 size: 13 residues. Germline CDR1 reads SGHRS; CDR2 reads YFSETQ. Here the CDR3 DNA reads TGCGCCAGCAGCCTGACAAGTTCCTACGAGCAGTACTTC. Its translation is CASSLTSSYEQYF.

Here the CDR3 DNA reads TGCGCCAGCAGCCTTAGGACTAGCGGGGGCGGGGAGACCCAGTACTTC. Translated, it gives CASSLRTSGGGETQYF. The chain has TRBV5-1 and TRBJ2-5; 13 bases are a match to TRBD2. CDR1 is SGHRS and CDR2 is YFSETQ in the germline V gene. The CDR3 covers 16 residues. V lost 4 bases to trimming and J lost 5 bases; unmatched junction nucleotides: 8.

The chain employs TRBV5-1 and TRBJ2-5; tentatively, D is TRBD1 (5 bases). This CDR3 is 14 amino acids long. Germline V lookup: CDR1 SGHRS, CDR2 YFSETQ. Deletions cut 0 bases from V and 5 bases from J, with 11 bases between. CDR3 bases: TGCGCCAGCAGCTTGGATACAGGCTTGGAGACCCAGTACTTC. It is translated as CASSLDTGLETQYF.

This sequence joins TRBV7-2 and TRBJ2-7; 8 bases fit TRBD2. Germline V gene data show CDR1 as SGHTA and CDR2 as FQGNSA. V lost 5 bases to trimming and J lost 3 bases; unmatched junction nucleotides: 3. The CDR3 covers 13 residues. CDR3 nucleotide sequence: TGTGCCAGCAGCCAGCGGGAGAACTACGAGCAGTACTTC. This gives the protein CASSQRENYEQYF.

CDR3 in amino acids: CASSLGGYANTGELFF. The CDR3 nucleotides read TGCGCCAGCAGCTTGGGGGGTTACGCGAACACCGGGGAGCTGTTTTTT. The V call is TRBV5-1, the J call TRBJ2-2, with D hard to call. V lost 0 bases to trimming and J lost 0 bases, with 9 bases between them. The CDR3 has 16 residues. CDR1 and CDR2 from the germline V gene are SGHRS and YFSETQ.